A selection of T cell receptor beta chains follows, all from one sample in a study of cytomegalovirus exposure and HLA in healthy donors. Produced via immunoSEQ multiplex PCR; TCRdb's table is partial and in-frame only. This sample carries tens of thousands of clones, about 9.4% of them seen once, and the ten largest clones take over 20%. Sequenced: PBMCs. These receptor sequences come from a man in his sixties in good health and CMV-seropositive. CDR3s include the opening cysteine and the closing phenylalanine or tryptophan. The D gene is left open where the match is weak. The listing skips clone size in some rows; elsewhere it reads once, few, many or a size class.

d_call: TRBD2
v_call: TRBV5-6
j_call: TRBJ2-3
clone_size: NA
cdr3_nt: TGTGCCAGCAGCCAAGGGTTAGCGGGGGGGCCCGAGGGCACAGATACGCAGTATTTT
cdr3_aa: CASSQGLAGGPEGTDTQYF

d_call: TRBD1
v_call: TRBV7-9
j_call: TRBJ1-2
clone_size: NA
cdr3_nt: TGTGCCAGCAGCTTACAAGGACAGGGGATAGGTTATGGCTACACCTTC
cdr3_aa: CASSLQGQGIGYGYTF

d_call: TRBD1
v_call: TRBV5-1
j_call: TRBJ2-5
clone_size: few
cdr3_nt: TGCGCCAGCAGCCCGACAGGGGTTACGGAGACCCAGTACTTC
cdr3_aa: CASSPTGVTETQYF

d_call: NA
v_call: TRBV7-2
j_call: TRBJ1-5
clone_size: NA
cdr3_nt: TGTGCCAGCAGCTTAGGACAGTCAGGTCAGCCCCAGCATTTT
cdr3_aa: CASSLGQSGQPQHF

d_call: TRBD2
v_call: TRBV6-6
j_call: TRBJ2-1
clone_size: NA
cdr3_nt: TGTGCCAGCCGGTCCGGGCTAGCGGGAGCGGGTGAGCAGTTCTTC
cdr3_aa: CASRSGLAGAGEQFF

d_call: TRBD2
v_call: TRBV5-1
j_call: TRBJ2-2
clone_size: few
cdr3_nt: TGCGCCAGCAGTAGCGGGGGAACGATCACCGGGGAGCTGTTTTTT
cdr3_aa: CASSSGGTITGELFF

d_call: NA
v_call: TRBV19
j_call: TRBJ2-5
clone_size: NA
cdr3_nt: TGTGCCAGTAGGGCCCAAGGGGACCAAGAGACCCAGTACTTC
cdr3_aa: CASRAQGDQETQYF

d_call: NA
v_call: TRBV29-1
j_call: TRBJ1-2
clone_size: NA
cdr3_nt: TGCAGCTTTCGACAGGCAGCGAACTATGGCTACACCTTC
cdr3_aa: CSFRQAANYGYTF

d_call: NA
v_call: TRBV28
j_call: TRBJ1-4
clone_size: few
cdr3_nt: TGTGCCAGCCAACCGGGGGGCTTAGCAACTAATGAAAAACTGTTTTTT
cdr3_aa: CASQPGGLATNEKLFF

d_call: NA
v_call: TRBV28
j_call: TRBJ1-5
clone_size: few
cdr3_nt: TGTGCCAGCAGTTACTACAGGGCTGGGCAGCCCCAGCATTTT
cdr3_aa: CASSYYRAGQPQHF

d_call: NA
v_call: TRBV7-6
j_call: TRBJ2-3
clone_size: few
cdr3_nt: TGTGCCAGCAGCTTTGATACCGAACGGGTGCGTCCAGATACGCAGTATTTT
cdr3_aa: CASSFDTERVRPDTQYF

d_call: TRBD1
v_call: TRBV7-2
j_call: TRBJ2-3
clone_size: NA
cdr3_nt: TGTGCCAGCAGCTTACGGGACAGAGGAGATACGCAGTATTTT
cdr3_aa: CASSLRDRGDTQYF

d_call: NA
v_call: TRBV6-1
j_call: TRBJ2-2
clone_size: NA
cdr3_nt: TGTGCCAGCAGCGTGGAGAGGGTGACCGGGGAGCTGTTTTTT
cdr3_aa: CASSVERVTGELFF

d_call: NA
v_call: TRBV27
j_call: TRBJ2-3
clone_size: few
cdr3_nt: TGTGCCAGCAAACGGGTGCCCGAGGATACGCAGTATTTT
cdr3_aa: CASKRVPEDTQYF

d_call: TRBD1
v_call: TRBV7-2
j_call: TRBJ1-5
clone_size: NA
cdr3_nt: TGTGCCAGCAGCTTCCGACAGGGCTCTCAGCCCCAGCATTTT
cdr3_aa: CASSFRQGSQPQHF

d_call: NA
v_call: TRBV6-5
j_call: TRBJ1-1
clone_size: few
cdr3_nt: TGTGCCAGCAGTTACGGGGCAGGGGCAATAACTGAAGCTTTCTTT
cdr3_aa: CASSYGAGAITEAFF

d_call: TRBD1
v_call: TRBV28
j_call: TRBJ2-5
clone_size: few
cdr3_nt: TGTGCCAGCAGCCGGACAGGGGGGGAACAGACCCAGTACTTC
cdr3_aa: CASSRTGGEQTQYF

d_call: TRBD1
v_call: TRBV7-2
j_call: TRBJ2-7
clone_size: few
cdr3_nt: TGTGCCAGCAGCTTAGCTGCGGACAGGGGCTACGAGCAGTACTTC
cdr3_aa: CASSLAADRGYEQYF

d_call: NA
v_call: TRBV5-1
j_call: TRBJ2-5
clone_size: few
cdr3_nt: TGCGCCAGCAGCTTGGGACCTAGAGAGACCCAGTACTTC
cdr3_aa: CASSLGPRETQYF

d_call: TRBD1
v_call: TRBV9
j_call: TRBJ1-2
clone_size: few
cdr3_nt: TGTGCCAGCAGCGTAGAATGGACAGGGGGTGGCTACACCTTC
cdr3_aa: CASSVEWTGGGYTF

d_call: NA
v_call: TRBV5-1
j_call: TRBJ1-1
clone_size: few
cdr3_nt: TGCGCCAGCAGCTTGGGGGACCCGGGACACCCCCCCGGAGCTTTCTTT
cdr3_aa: CASSLGDPGHPPGAFF

d_call: NA
v_call: TRBV7-8
j_call: TRBJ1-1
clone_size: few
cdr3_nt: TGTGCCAGCAGCAGGGGACAGAACACTGAAGCTTTCTTT
cdr3_aa: CASSRGQNTEAFF

d_call: TRBD1
v_call: TRBV27
j_call: TRBJ1-5
clone_size: many
cdr3_nt: TGTGCCAGCAGTTTAGAGGGGACAGGAAAGAATCAGCCCCAGCATTTT
cdr3_aa: CASSLEGTGKNQPQHF

d_call: TRBD1
v_call: TRBV5-1
j_call: TRBJ1-1
clone_size: few
cdr3_nt: TGCGCCAGCAGCTTGGCCAGCGGACAGGGACAATACACTGAAGCTTTCTTT
cdr3_aa: CASSLASGQGQYTEAFF

d_call: TRBD1
v_call: TRBV6-5
j_call: TRBJ1-3
clone_size: NA
cdr3_nt: TGTGCCAGCAGTTACGACAGGGACTCTGGAAACACCATATATTTT
cdr3_aa: CASSYDRDSGNTIYF

d_call: TRBD1
v_call: TRBV6-1
j_call: TRBJ1-5
clone_size: NA
cdr3_nt: TGTGCCAGCAGTGAAATAATTGGGACAGGGGGGTTCTACTATAGCAATCAGCCCCAGCATTTT
cdr3_aa: CASSEIIGTGGFYYSNQPQHF